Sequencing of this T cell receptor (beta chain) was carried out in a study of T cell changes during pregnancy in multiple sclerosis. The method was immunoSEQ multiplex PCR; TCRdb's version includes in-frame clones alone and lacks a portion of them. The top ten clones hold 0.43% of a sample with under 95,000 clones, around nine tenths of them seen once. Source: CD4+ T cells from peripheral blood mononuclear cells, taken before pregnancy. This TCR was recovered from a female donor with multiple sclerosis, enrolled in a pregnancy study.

CDR3 nucleotides: TGTGCCAGCAACATTTGGACCCGAAGAGCCCGGAGGGAGACCCAGTACTTC. The encoded protein is CASNIWTRRARRETQYF. V usage is TRBV28 and J usage is TRBJ2-5, with D tentatively TRBD2 (5 bases). Germline loops: CDR1 MDHEN, CDR2 SYDVKM. Trimming removed 7 bases at V and 5 bases at J, with 26 bases between. The CDR3 sequence is 17 residues long.